This T cell receptor beta chain was recorded in a study of shared clonotypes between healthy human individuals. Study findings and constraints: Investigators collected only blood, and repertoires in tissues likely differ. What limited the represented genetic and exposure-history diversity was the small number of donors.

The CDR3 covers 14 residues. Trimming shortened V by 0 bases and J by 3 bases, and 6 bases separated the two germline ends. Per the germline V gene, CDR1 is SEHNR and CDR2 is FQNEAQ (reference sequence). Of note for this clone: Its antigen is as yet unknown.

The repertoire was sequenced with immunoSEQ multiplex PCR; TCRdb's copy has only in-frame clones and lacks some. The repertoire holds about 480,000 clones, with 79% as singletons. None of the donors, who were healthy HIV-negative adults, had recently had acute infections or vaccinations. Sample: PBMCs. This chain joins TRBV7-9 and TRBJ1-3; unclear D gene. This clonotype was obtained from a woman in her forties in good health. Some clones in this sample may be carry-over from other donors' samples. CDR3 sequence: CASSLAGYGNTIYF. The CDR3 nucleotides are TGTGCCAGCAGCTTAGCAGGGTATGGAAACACCATATATTTT.